Presented here are 21 T cell receptor beta chains from one specimen sequenced in a study of blood T cell repertoires in COVID-19. Method: immunoSEQ multiplex PCR; TCRdb's copy keeps in-frame clones and lacks some. The data show just over 650,000 clones, around 89% seen once. Sequencing was performed on peripheral blood. The receptors derive from a woman aged 18-29 years with acute or convalescent COVID-19.

V and J are TRBV19 and TRBJ1-1, with D unclear. Germline V gene lookup returns CDR1 LNHDA and CDR2 SQIVND (reference sequence). Trimming took off 0 bases at V and 1 base at J, with 6 bases between the two ends. The CDR3 consists of 14 residues. This CDR3 reads CASSIDAQNTEAFF. CDR3 DNA: TGTGCCAGTAGTATAGATGCGCAGAACACTGAAGCTTTCTTT.

The chain combines TRBV4-3 with TRBJ2-1, with D tentatively TRBD2 (5 bases). With 3 bases removed from V and 4 bases from J, the gap between germline ends came to 13 bases. The CDR3 is 15 residues long. Germline assignment: CDR1 LGHNA and CDR2 YSLEER. For the CDR3, the DNA is TGCGCCAGCAGCCACGGGAACACTGGATACAATGAGCAGTTCTTC. This translates into CASSHGNTGYNEQFF.

The chain uses TRBV7-2 and TRBJ1-3; 7 bases align to TRBD1. Germline CDR1 SGHTA, CDR2 FQGNSA. The CDR3 runs to 14 residues. Germline trimming cut 5 bases from V and 2 bases from J; bases unmatched to any gene: 3. CDR3 coding DNA: TGTGCCAGCAGCCCGACAGGGCCTGGAAACACCATATATTTT. Translation gives CASSPTGPGNTIYF.

A note on this clone: Other DNA sequences in this sample translate to the same CDR3. The V and J genes are TRBV4-3 and TRBJ1-1, with D uncertain. In germline, CDR1 is LGHNA, CDR2 YSLEER. The CDR3 spans 13 residues. V lost 4 bases to trimming and J lost 0 bases, with 6 bases between them. CDR3 protein: CASSLTVNTEAFF. CDR3 coding DNA: TGCGCCAGCAGCCTGACTGTGAACACTGAAGCTTTCTTT.

This clone was seen only a few times. V is TRBV27 and J is TRBJ1-5, with D possibly matching TRBD1 (5 bases). The CDR3 length is 14 residues. Germline values: CDR1 MNHEY, CDR2 SMNVEV (reference sequence). Trimming removed 6 bases from V and 1 base from J, with 10 bases in between. As DNA, the CDR3 is TGTGCCAGCAGGCGGGGGGAAAGCAATCAGCCCCAGCATTTT. Its translation is CASRRGESNQPQHF.

This chain uses TRBV27 with TRBJ1-1; TRBD1 agrees at 7 bases. There are 15 residues in the CDR3. The germline V gene encodes CDR1 MNHEY and CDR2 SMNVEV (reference sequence). V lost 4 bases and J lost 0; bases outside the gene matches: 5. The CDR3 sequence: CASSYGQDLNTEAFF. The CDR3 nucleotides read TGTGCCAGCAGTTACGGACAGGATCTGAACACTGAAGCTTTCTTT.

J is TRBJ2-7 and V is TRBV2; 12 bases map to TRBD1. The J segment lost 9 bases and the V segment lost 7 bases, leaving 13 bases of the junction unmatched. The CDR3 sequence is 15 residues long. Looked up from germline, CDR1 is SNHLY and CDR2 is FYNNEI. This CDR3 is CASTQKGQGASWQYF. CDR3 sequence (DNA): TGTGCCAGCACTCAAAAGGGACAGGGGGCTAGTTGGCAGTACTTC.

The V and J genes are TRBV6-1 and TRBJ1-1; D gene ambiguous. Germline V gene sequence: CDR1 MNHNS, CDR2 SASEGT. This CDR3 comprises 15 residues. V shed 3 bases and J shed 1 base, with 12 bases lying between them. CDR3 DNA sequence: TGTGCCAGCAGTGAGTACCCGAGATGGAACACTGAAGCTTTCTTT. It is translated as CASSEYPRWNTEAFF.

The chain uses TRBV6-5 and TRBJ2-7; D may be TRBD1 (6 bases). Per germline, CDR1 MNHEY and CDR2 SVGAGI. This CDR3 contains 15 residues. The ends were cut back, 8 bases at V and 0 bases at J, with 17 bases in the middle. The CDR3 region is CASCLYQGSSYEQYF. The DNA for the CDR3 is TGTGCCAGCTGTCTATACCAGGGGAGCTCCTACGAGCAGTACTTC.

The chain employs TRBV5-1 and TRBJ2-1; 12 bases agree with TRBD1. Germline V gene data show CDR1 as SGHRS and CDR2 as YFSETQ. Trimming removed 4 bases from V and 8 bases from J; junction bases left unmatched: 4. The CDR3 covers 14 residues. The CDR3 region has the DNA TGCGCCAGCAGCCGGGACAGGGGGCAGGATGAGCAGTTCTTC. Translating it yields CASSRDRGQDEQFF.

In regard to this clone: This specimen includes other DNA sequences encoding the same CDR3. The chain is built from TRBV19 and TRBJ2-2, with TRBD1 identical over 8 bases. The V gene's germline CDR1 is LNHDA and CDR2 SQIVND (reference sequence). The CDR3 spans 14 residues. Trimming took 3 bases from V and 5 from J; bases not matched to a gene: 2. CDR3 bases: TGTGCCAGTAGTATCGACAGGGGAACCGGGGAGCTGTTTTTT. Protein: CASSIDRGTGELFF.

V gene TRBV24-1 combines with J gene TRBJ2-2, with 8 bases aligning to TRBD2. J lost 9 bases, V lost 4 bases, and 12 bases had no gene match. CDR1 is KGHDR and CDR2 is SFDVKD in the germline V gene. CDR3 length: 16 amino acids. CDR3 sequence reads: CATSDPRGGVGRELFF. The CDR3, as DNA: TGTGCCACCAGTGACCCCCGGGGGGGGGTCGGGAGGGAGCTGTTTTTT.

This chain uses TRBV11-2 with TRBJ1-1; possibly TRBD1 for D (6 bases). Germline V gives CDR1 SGHAT, CDR2 FQNNGV. CDR3 size: 15 residues. With 5 bases removed from V and 9 bases from J, the gap between germline ends came to 22 bases. The CDR3 loop reads CASSRPRLQGRQAFF. CDR3 bases: TGTGCCAGCAGCCGCCCACGCCTACAGGGCCGTCAAGCTTTCTTT.

The chain uses TRBV7-2 and TRBJ2-6, with D uncertain. Germline CDR1 is SGHTA and CDR2 is FQGNSA. The CDR3 length is 16 residues. V lost 2 bases, J lost 1 base, and 9 bases lay in between. The CDR3 spells CASSLSSGSGANVLTF. The CDR3 bases are TGTGCCAGCAGCTTATCCTCCGGGTCTGGGGCCAACGTCCTGACTTTC.

This clone appeared a few times. At the DNA level, this CDR3 is encoded by other sequences in the same sample as well. This sequence joins TRBV7-2 and TRBJ1-3, with D hard to call. V was shortened by 8 bases and J by 1 base, with 12 bases between the two germline ends. The CDR3 has 14 residues. Germline V gives CDR1 SGHTA, CDR2 FQGNSA. The CDR3 DNA follows: TGTGCCAGCTCCCCCGGGGTTTCTGGAAACACCATATATTTT. Residues: CASSPGVSGNTIYF. The complete variable domain, with remaining parts taken from reference TRBV7-2 and TRBJ1-3, reads GAGVSQSPSNKVTEKGKDVELRCDPISGHTALYWYRQSLGQGLEFLIYFQGNSAPDKSGLPSDRFSAERTGGSVSTLTIQRTQQEDSAVYLCASSPGVSGNTIYFGEGSWLTVV.

This sequence joins TRBV24-1 and TRBJ1-5; 8 positions match TRBD1. CDR1 and CDR2 (germline): KGHDR, SFDVKD. The J segment lost 6 bases and the V segment lost 5 bases, leaving 11 bases of the junction unmatched. CDR3 size: 16 residues. CDR3 DNA sequence: TGTGCCACCAGTGTACCCGACAGGGGAAAACTTCAGCCCCAGCATTTT. Translation gives CATSVPDRGKLQPQHF.

V usage is TRBV27 and J usage is TRBJ1-1; D unclear. This CDR3 comprises 14 residues. V lost 7 bases and J 3 bases, leaving 15 bases between the germline ends. CDR1 MNHEY and CDR2 SMNVEV come from the germline V gene (reference sequence). CDR3: CASNLAGRDTEAFF. The CDR3 coding sequence is TGTGCCAGCAACCTGGCCGGGAGGGACACTGAAGCTTTCTTT.

V and J are TRBV3-1 (or the pseudogene TRBV3-2) and TRBJ2-7, with D possibly being TRBD2 (5 bases). Trimming left V 1 base short and J 1 base short, with 8 bases between. CDR1 and CDR2 (germline): LGHDT, YNNKEL (reference sequence). The CDR3 is made up of 14 amino acids. In nucleotides, the CDR3 is TGTGCCAGCAGCCAAGCCGGGATATCCTACGAGCAGTACTTC. It translates to CASSQAGISYEQYF.

The chain recombines TRBV11-3 with TRBJ2-1; 7 bases are a match to TRBD2. Germline V gene lookup returns CDR1 SGHNT and CDR2 YENEEA. V dropped 5 bases and J dropped 4; count of bases not matched to a gene: 8. This CDR3 comprises 15 residues. CDR3 sequence: CASSRERGDYNEQFF. The CDR3 DNA reads TGTGCCAGCAGCCGGGAGCGGGGAGATTACAATGAGCAGTTCTTC.

V usage is TRBV6-6 and J usage is TRBJ1-2; 8 bases line up with TRBD1. The V and J ends lost 4 bases and 6 bases, in that order; junction bases with no gene match: 7. Germline V gives CDR1 MNHNY, CDR2 SVGAGI (reference sequence). The CDR3 runs 14 residues. This CDR3 reads CASSLTGEWDGYTF. In nucleotides, the CDR3 is TGTGCCAGCAGTTTGACAGGGGAATGGGATGGCTACACCTTC.

This chain links TRBV7-9 with TRBJ1-1; a weak D match, TRBD1 (6 bases). Trimming left V 5 bases short and J 3 bases short, with 16 bases between. CDR3 length: 15 amino acids. CDR1 is SEHNR and CDR2 is FQNEAQ in the germline V gene (reference sequence). CDR3 loop: CASSPRDRQDTEAFF. The CDR3 DNA reads as TGTGCCAGCAGCCCACGGGACCGACAGGACACTGAAGCTTTCTTT.